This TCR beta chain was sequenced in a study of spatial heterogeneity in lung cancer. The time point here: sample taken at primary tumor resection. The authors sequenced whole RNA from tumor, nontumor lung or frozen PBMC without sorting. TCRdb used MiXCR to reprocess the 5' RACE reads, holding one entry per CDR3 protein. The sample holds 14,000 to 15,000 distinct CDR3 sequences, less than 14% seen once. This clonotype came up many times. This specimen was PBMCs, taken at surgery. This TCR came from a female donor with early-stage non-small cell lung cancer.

This chain's CDR3 is CASSRTGYGYTF. As DNA, the CDR3 is TGTGCCAGCAGTAGGACAGGGTATGGCTACACCTTC. The chain employs TRBV12-3 or TRBV12-4 and TRBJ1-2; 8 nucleotides match TRBD1. The J segment lost 5 bases and the V segment lost 5 bases, leaving 1 base of the junction unmatched. The CDR3 runs 12 residues.